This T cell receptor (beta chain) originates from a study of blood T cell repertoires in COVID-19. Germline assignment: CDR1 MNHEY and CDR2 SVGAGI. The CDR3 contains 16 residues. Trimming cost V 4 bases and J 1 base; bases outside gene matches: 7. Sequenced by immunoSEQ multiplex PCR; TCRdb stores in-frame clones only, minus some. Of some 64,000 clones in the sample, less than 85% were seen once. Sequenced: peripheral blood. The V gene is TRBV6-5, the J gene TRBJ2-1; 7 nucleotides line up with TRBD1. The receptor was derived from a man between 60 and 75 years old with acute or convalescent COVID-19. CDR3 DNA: TGTGCCAGCAGTTTTGGGACAGCTCTATCCTACAATGAGCAGTTCTTC. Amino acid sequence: CASSFGTALSYNEQFF.